The next 27 T cell receptor beta chains were all read from a single sample in a study of T cells after yellow fever vaccination. TCRdb re-called the 5' RACE reads through MiXCR, storing one row per CDR3 protein. The data contain approximately 300,000 distinct CDR3 sequences, roughly a tenth of them singletons. The sample consisted of CD4+ T cells sorted from PBMCs, taken 45 days after the yellow fever booster vaccination. The receptors here all came from a man between 18 and 35 years old who received the YFV17D yellow fever vaccine.

This clonotype was seen more than once but under ten times. The V gene is TRBV20-1, the J gene TRBJ2-1; D not certain. Germline values: CDR1 DFQATT, CDR2 SNEGSKA (reference sequence). CDR3 length equals 12 residues. Trimming cost V 6 bases and J 3 bases, with 9 bases left between them. CDR3 coding DNA: TGCAGTGCCCCAGACCTCTACAATGAGCAGTTCTTC. Translated: CSAPDLYNEQFF.

This clonotype was counted ten times or more. This chain connects TRBV7-2 to TRBJ1-2; 7 nucleotides agree with TRBD1. Trimming at V came to 5 bases and at J to 4 bases, leaving 7 bases not matched to a gene. The CDR3 runs 14 residues. The germline V gene encodes CDR1 SGHTA and CDR2 FQGNSA. CDR3 sequence: CASSPTGALYGYTF. CDR3 nucleotide sequence: TGTGCCAGCAGCCCTACAGGGGCCCTCTATGGCTACACCTTC.

The chain links TRBV7-2 to TRBJ2-5; 9 bases map to TRBD2. Germline CDR1 and CDR2: SGHTA and FQGNSA. The CDR3 is made up of 16 amino acids. J gave up 7 bases and V 5 bases, and 14 bases lay outside the gene matches. The CDR3 loop reads CASSPAASGAPGTQYF. The CDR3 DNA reads TGTGCCAGCAGCCCTGCGGCTAGCGGGGCCCCCGGGACCCAGTACTTC.

This chain links TRBV5-1 with TRBJ2-1; perhaps TRBD1 as D (6 bases). The CDR3 runs 14 residues. Deletions cut 0 bases from V and 8 bases from J, with 12 bases between. The germline V gene has CDR1 SGHRS and CDR2 YFSETQ. The CDR3 region has the DNA TGCGCCAGCAGCTTGGTGGGGGCATGGGATGAGCAGTTCTTC. As protein: CASSLVGAWDEQFF.

This clonotype was picked up a small number of times. Compared with germline, one end of the junction differs, possibly owing to a read error. The rearrangement uses TRBV7-3 and TRBJ1-6, with D possibly being TRBD1 (6 bases). CDR1 is SGHTA and CDR2 is FQGTGA in the germline V gene. The CDR3 covers 14 residues. CDR3 in amino acids: CASSLTFQGTPLQF. The CDR3 coding sequence is TGTGCCAGCAGCTTAACGTTCCAGGGGACGCCCCTCCAATTT.

The chain combines TRBV5-1 with TRBJ2-5; tentatively, D is TRBD1 (6 bases). The CDR3 has 14 amino acids. Trimming left V 3 bases short and J 0 bases short, with 9 bases between. The germline gives CDR1 SGHRS, CDR2 YFSETQ. Here the CDR3 DNA reads TGCGCCAGCAGCTCAGGGGTTTACCAAGAGACCCAGTACTTC. This translates into CASSSGVYQETQYF.

This clonotype was observed many times. V and J are TRBV4-3 and TRBJ1-1; D ambiguous. The V and J ends lost 0 bases and 7 bases respectively, with 12 bases between them. Looked up from germline, CDR1 is LGHNA and CDR2 is YSLEER. This CDR3 is 14 amino acids long. The CDR3 loop reads CASSQEASGYEAFF. The CDR3 coding sequence is TGCGCCAGCAGCCAAGAGGCCTCGGGATATGAAGCTTTCTTT.

In its sample, this clonotype was seen a few times. The chain has TRBV11-2 and TRBJ2-5; D is undetermined. Trimming took off 3 bases at V and 2 bases at J, with 7 bases between the two ends. The CDR3 covers 13 residues. Germline assignment: CDR1 SGHAT and CDR2 FQNNGV. This chain's CDR3 is CASSFLFQETQYF. For the CDR3, the DNA is TGTGCCAGCAGCTTTCTCTTTCAAGAGACCCAGTACTTC.

The chain has TRBV20-1 and TRBJ1-1, with no clear D. Germline CDR1 DFQATT, CDR2 SNEGSKA (reference sequence). The V and J ends lost 0 bases and 4 bases respectively, with 9 bases between them. This CDR3 is built from 13 residues. As DNA, the CDR3 is TGCAGTGCTAGAGATCGGCGGGGCACTGAAGCTTTCTTT. It is translated as CSARDRRGTEAFF.

This clonotype was recorded at least ten times. This chain uses TRBV7-6 with TRBJ2-7; 13 nucleotides agree with TRBD2. CDR1 and CDR2 (germline): SGHVS, FNYEAQ. V lost 5 bases to trimming and J lost 0 bases; unmatched junction nucleotides: 4. The CDR3 loop spans 16 amino acids. In DNA form, the CDR3 reads TGTGCCAGCAGCATCCGGACTAGCGGGGGCTCCTACGAGCAGTACTTC. This translates into CASSIRTSGGSYEQYF.

The chain couples TRBV18 to TRBJ1-1; D not certain. V dropped 5 bases and J dropped 5 bases, with 15 bases sitting between them. The germline gives CDR1 KGHSH, CDR2 LQKENI. CDR3 length: 14 amino acids. CDR3 sequence: CASSIANLRTEAFF. The CDR3 DNA sequence: TGTGCCAGCTCAATTGCGAACTTGAGGACTGAAGCTTTCTTT.

This clonotype was seen a few times. The chain recombines TRBV27 with TRBJ2-1; TRBD1 agrees at 9 bases. The CDR3 has 13 residues. The germline V gene encodes CDR1 MNHEY and CDR2 SMNVEV (reference sequence). V was clipped by 5 bases and J by 8 bases; unmatched bases: 4. The CDR3 reads CASSKTGGHEQFF. CDR3 nucleotide sequence: TGTGCCAGCAGTAAGACAGGGGGGCATGAGCAGTTCTTC.

This clonotype was counted only a few times. V gene TRBV2 combines with J gene TRBJ2-5; tentatively, D is TRBD2 (7 bases). Deletions cut 5 bases from V and 9 bases from J, with 13 bases between. The CDR3 length is 12 residues. CDR1 is SNHLY, CDR2 FYNNEI, per germline. CDR3 coding DNA: TGTGCCAGCAGTCAACAGGGAGGGGCCCAGTACTTC. It yields the protein CASSQQGGAQYF.

The chain uses TRBV11-2 and TRBJ2-4; possibly TRBD1 for D (5 bases). The V end lost 2 bases, the J end lost 5 bases, and 10 bases lay between the germline ends. Germline V gene data show CDR1 as SGHAT and CDR2 as FQNNGV. This CDR3 region has 14 residues. The CDR3 sequence is CASSLNLGENIQYF. The CDR3 DNA is TGTGCCAGCAGCTTAAACCTAGGGGAAAACATTCAGTACTTC. Drawing the rest from reference TRBV11-2 and TRBJ2-4, the complete variable domain is EAGVAQSPRYKIIEKRQSVAFWCNPISGHATLYWYQQILGQGPKLLIQFQNNGVVDDSQLPKDRFSAERLKGVDSTLKIQPAKLEDSAVYLCASSLNLGENIQYFGAGTRLSVL.

This clonotype was recorded at least ten times. The chain uses TRBV20-1 and TRBJ2-4, with D hard to call. CDR3 length equals 13 residues. Germline-derived CDR1 and CDR2 are DFQATT and SNEGSKA (reference sequence). Trimming shortened V by 5 bases and J by 3 bases, and 11 bases separated the two germline ends. CDR3 bases: TGCAGTGCTCCCGGGCAGAACAAAAACATTCAGTACTTC. Its protein is CSAPGQNKNIQYF.

The DNA of the CDR3 is TGTGCCAGCAGCGTAGGGGTGATGGGCAATCAGCCCCAGCATTTT. Protein: CASSVGVMGNQPQHF. The chain employs TRBV9 and TRBJ1-5; D gene ambiguous. The CDR3 is 15 amino acids. Germline lookup yields CDR1 SGDLS and CDR2 YYNGEE. V was clipped by 0 bases and J by 2 bases, with 9 bases between them. The complete variable domain, with remaining parts taken from reference TRBV9 and TRBJ1-5, reads DSGVTQTPKHLITATGQRVTLRCSPRSGDLSVYWYQQSLDQGLQFLIQYYNGEERAKGNILERFSAQQFPDLHSELNLSSLELGDSALYFCASSVGVMGNQPQHFGDGTRLSIL.

At least ten counts were recorded for this clonotype. The chain links TRBV20-1 to TRBJ1-4, with TRBD1 matching 8 bases. The CDR3 has 13 residues. J lost 5 bases, V lost 3 bases, and 2 bases had no gene match. The germline CDR1 and CDR2 sequences are DFQATT and SNEGSKA (reference sequence). The CDR3 nucleotides are TGCAGTGCTAGGCGACAGGGGAATGAAAAACTGTTTTTT. Protein: CSARRQGNEKLFF.

At least ten counts were recorded for this clonotype. The chain has TRBV7-2 and TRBJ2-3, with 12 nucleotides matching TRBD2. This CDR3 has 17 residues. The V gene end was trimmed by 1 base and the J gene end by 6 bases; junction bases not matched to a gene: 8. Germline V gene lookup returns CDR1 SGHTA and CDR2 FQGNSA. CDR3 nucleotide sequence: TGTGCCAGCAGCTTAGAAGGGACTAGCGGGTCAGGTGATACGCAGTATTTT. Amino acids: CASSLEGTSGSGDTQYF.

This clonotype was seen a few times. The rearrangement links TRBV10-1 to TRBJ2-1; D might be TRBD1 (5 bases). The CDR3 has 16 residues. The V end lost 4 bases, the J end lost 3 bases, and 16 bases lay between the germline ends. Germline CDR1 is WNHNN and CDR2 is SYGVQD (reference sequence). The CDR3 bases are TGCGCCAGCAGTGTATCCGTTGCAGGGATCTACAATGAGCAGTTCTTC. This translates into CASSVSVAGIYNEQFF.

Points on this clonotype: A much larger clone differs from this one at a single base, so this may be a read error. The rearrangement joins TRBV29-1 to TRBJ2-4; possibly TRBD2 for D (5 bases). In germline, CDR1 is SQVTM, CDR2 ANQGSEA. Trimming stripped 3 bases from V and 6 bases from J, with 15 bases between. The CDR3 is 14 residues long. The CDR3 DNA follows: TGCAGCGTTGATCCACCGGCAGGAGGAAACATTCAGTACTTC. Amino acids: CSVDPPAGGNIQYF.

The V and J genes are TRBV12-3 or TRBV12-4 and TRBJ2-3, with 7 nucleotides matching TRBD2. The CDR3 length is 15 residues. V shed 6 bases, J shed 2 bases, and the junction held 8 bases outside the gene matches. The CDR3 DNA sequence: TGTGCCAGCAGCTTGCGGGGGAGACTCACAGATACGCAGTATTTT. This sequence encodes CASSLRGRLTDTQYF.

V usage is TRBV28 and J usage is TRBJ1-3, with D possibly being TRBD1 (6 bases). There are 12 residues in the CDR3. Deletions cut 2 bases from V and 12 bases from J, with 11 bases between. Germline values: CDR1 MDHEN, CDR2 SYDVKM. The CDR3 nucleotides are TGTGCCAGCAGTTTAACCCACAGGGTCATATATTTT. Its protein product is CASSLTHRVIYF. The full variable domain, its missing parts supplied by reference TRBV28 and TRBJ1-3, is DVKVTQSSRYLVKRTGEKVFLECVQDMDHENMFWYRQDPGLGLRLIYFSYDVKMKEKGDIPEGYSVSREKKERFSLILESASTNQTSMYLCASSLTHRVIYFGEGSWLTVV.

This clonotype was observed a few times. J is TRBJ1-5 and V is TRBV12-3 or TRBV12-4; TRBD1 matches at 9 bases. V was clipped by 3 bases and J by 6 bases; unmatched bases: 9. CDR3 length equals 16 residues. The CDR3 protein is CASSLVAGQGGQPQHF. The CDR3 DNA reads TGTGCCAGCAGTTTGGTAGCGGGACAGGGAGGTCAGCCCCAGCATTTT.

At least ten counts were recorded for this clonotype. The V gene is TRBV7-2, the J gene TRBJ2-1, with 7 bases fitting TRBD2. Germline V gene sequence: CDR1 SGHTA, CDR2 FQGNSA. V was pared by 8 bases and J by 4 bases, with 11 bases of the junction left unmatched. There are 15 residues in the CDR3. CDR3 bases: TGTGCCAGCCAAACCGTAAGCGGGGCATACAATGAGCAGTTCTTC. This gives the protein CASQTVSGAYNEQFF. Variable domain in full (rest from reference TRBV7-2 and TRBJ2-1): GAGVSQSPSNKVTEKGKDVELRCDPISGHTALYWYRQSLGQGLEFLIYFQGNSAPDKSGLPSDRFSAERTGGSVSTLTIQRTQQEDSAVYLCASQTVSGAYNEQFFGPGTRLTVL.

The genes are TRBV2 and TRBJ1-1, with D possibly being TRBD1 (6 bases). CDR1 is SNHLY and CDR2 is FYNNEI in the germline V gene. This CDR3 comprises 12 residues. Trimming pared 8 bases from V and 0 bases from J, leaving 7 bases between. The CDR3: CASHRVNTEAFF. CDR3 coding DNA: TGTGCCAGCCACAGGGTGAACACTGAAGCTTTCTTT.

CDR3 nucleotides: TGTGCCACCAGCAGAGATCGGCGAGACAATGAGCAGTTCTTC. Translated, it gives CATSRDRRDNEQFF. This sequence joins TRBV15 and TRBJ2-1, with D unresolved. The CDR3 covers 14 residues. Trimming stripped 0 bases from V and 5 bases from J, with 8 bases between. Germline V gives CDR1 LNHNV, CDR2 YYDKDF (reference sequence).

This clonotype has only a few counts. This rearrangement joins TRBV6-2 or TRBV6-3 to TRBJ1-2, with a weak D call TRBD1 (5 bases). Trimming stripped 1 base from V and 4 bases from J, with 10 bases between. Germline lookup yields CDR1 MNHEY and CDR2 SVGEGT. The CDR3 length is 14 residues. CDR3 DNA: TGTGCCAGCAGTTACTTTGGGGCTGGCTATGGCTACACCTTC. The encoded protein is CASSYFGAGYGYTF.